Shown below are 10 T cell receptor beta chains from a single sample sequenced in a study of cytotoxic CD8 clonotypes in ibrutinib-treated CLL. The protocol was immunoSEQ multiplex PCR, while the TCRdb copy is restricted to in-frame clones and leaves out a portion. The table lists 30,000 or so clones, 76% of them singletons. Material: PBMCs, obtained after 36 months of ibrutinib treatment. Receptor source: a human donor with chronic lymphocytic leukemia.

The chain employs TRBV9 and TRBJ1-2; 7 bases agree with TRBD1. CDR1 and CDR2 from the germline V gene are SGDLS and YYNGEE. V lost 3 bases, J lost 8 bases, and 10 bases stayed unmatched. CDR3 length equals 14 residues. The CDR3 region is CASSGHRGGVGYTF. In nucleotides, the CDR3 is TGTGCCAGCAGCGGTCACAGGGGTGGAGTGGGCTACACCTTC.

This clone was detected a few times. This chain joins TRBV11-1 and TRBJ2-5; TRBD2 agrees at 8 bases. Germline V lookup: CDR1 SGHAT, CDR2 FQDESV (reference sequence). After removal of 5 bases from V and 7 bases from J, the junction contained 9 bases not matched to a gene. This CDR3 is 14 amino acids long. The CDR3 coding sequence is TGTGCCAGCAGCCCAGGACTAGCCGGGTGGACCCAGTACTTC. Translation: CASSPGLAGWTQYF.

The V and J genes are TRBV7-9 and TRBJ2-3, with 7 bases fitting TRBD1. The V gene end was trimmed by 4 bases and the J gene end by 4 bases; junction bases not matched to a gene: 5. Germline V gives CDR1 SEHNR, CDR2 FQNEAQ (reference sequence). The CDR3 loop spans 14 amino acids. The CDR3: CASSYRDSPDTQYF. CDR3 bases: TGTGCCAGCAGCTACCGGGACAGCCCAGATACGCAGTATTTT.

The rearrangement joins TRBV27 to TRBJ1-2; no reliable D call. This CDR3 region has 14 residues. Trimming left V 2 bases short and J 5 bases short, with 12 bases between. From germline, CDR1 is MNHEY and CDR2 SMNVEV (reference sequence). The CDR3 sequence is CASSLKGSLYGYTF. Written as DNA, the CDR3 is TGTGCCAGCAGTTTAAAGGGTTCCCTTTATGGCTACACCTTC.

The genes are TRBV5-6 and TRBJ1-2; D is unclear. The germline V gene encodes CDR1 SGHDT and CDR2 YYEEEE. The CDR3 length is 14 residues. V shed 1 base and J shed 2 bases, with 9 bases lying between them. DNA of the CDR3: TGTGCCAGCAGCTTGTACGGTGCGAACTATGGCTACACCTTC. This translates into CASSLYGANYGYTF. The full variable domain, its missing parts supplied by reference TRBV5-6 and TRBJ1-2, is DAGVTQSPTHLIKTRGQQVTLRCSPKSGHDTVSWYQQALGQGPQFIFQYYEEEERQRGNFPDRFSGHQFPNYSSELNVNALLLGDSALYLCASSLYGANYGYTFGSGTRLTVV.

The chain employs TRBV7-9 and TRBJ1-3; 7 nucleotides align to TRBD1. The CDR3 runs 15 residues. The V gene's germline CDR1 is SEHNR and CDR2 FQNEAQ (reference sequence). The J segment lost 0 bases and the V segment lost 3 bases, leaving 2 bases of the junction unmatched. CDR3 region: CASSFTGVSGNTIYF. The CDR3 coding sequence is TGTGCCAGCAGCTTTACAGGGGTCTCTGGAAACACCATATATTTT. The whole variable domain, filled in from reference TRBV7-9 and TRBJ1-3, reads DTGVSQNPRHKITKRGQNVTFRCDPISEHNRLYWYRQTLGQGPEFLTYFQNEAQLEKSRLLSDRFSAERPKGSFSTLEIQRTEQGDSAMYLCASSFTGVSGNTIYFGEGSWLTVV.

The chain employs TRBV5-4 and TRBJ2-1; 7 bases are a match to TRBD2. The CDR3 sequence is 14 residues long. Germline V gene data show CDR1 as SGHNT and CDR2 as YYREEE (reference sequence). Unmatched junction bases numbered 9, after V lost 2 bases and J lost 10 bases. The CDR3 nucleotides read TGTGCCAGCAGCTTAATGGCGGGGGTTGGAGAGCAGTTCTTC. It is translated as CASSLMAGVGEQFF.

The chain uses TRBV7-7 and TRBJ2-3; the D gene is possibly TRBD1 (6 bases). The CDR3 contains 15 residues. CDR1 and CDR2 from the germline V gene are SSHAT and FNYEAQ (reference sequence). Trimming left V 5 bases short and J 1 base short, with 13 bases between. The CDR3 region has the DNA TGTGCCAGCAGCCCTATTAAGGGGGGCACAGATACGCAGTATTTT. It encodes CASSPIKGGTDTQYF.

The chain has TRBV6-6 and TRBJ2-7; TRBD1 might be the D (5 bases). Trimming shortened V by 2 bases and J by 4 bases, and 15 bases separated the two germline ends. The CDR3 is 15 residues long. Germline CDR1 MNHNY, CDR2 SVGAGI (reference sequence). The DNA of the CDR3 is TGTGCCAGCAGTTACCTCGGGCAGGGTGGGTACGAGCAGTACTTC. Amino acid sequence: CASSYLGQGGYEQYF.

CDR3 in amino acids: CAISVSGQGASYEQYF. The CDR3 region has the DNA TGTGCCATCAGTGTCTCCGGACAGGGGGCCTCCTACGAGCAGTACTTC. The chain joins TRBV10-3 to TRBJ2-7, with TRBD1 matching 11 bases. Looked up from germline, CDR1 is ENHRY and CDR2 is SYGVKD. Unmatched junction bases numbered 5, after V lost 4 bases and J lost 0 bases. CDR3 length equals 16 residues.